What follows is one T cell receptor (beta chain) and its context. This clone is a singleton in its sample. There is no known antigen for this receptor. Base qualities are not recorded, but no much larger clone differs from it by a single base. The sample originates from a study of cytomegalovirus exposure and HLA in healthy donors (dated by TCRdb to between 2016 and 2019). Study-wide context: According to an earlier analysis of 550 to 750 of the donors, some 180 million T cells yielded 117 million unique TCR beta sequences and about 300 Gb of sequence data. An early release that covered about 600 HLA-typed donors contained about 300 gigabases of sequencing data and 85 million to 100 million unique TCR sequences. Among the 398 genotyped donors, roughly 80% belonged to the genetic ancestry cluster associated with self-reported Caucasian donors. The aim of the study was to test whether cataloging public T cell receptors could identify signatures of past pathogen exposure. The T cell repertoires of 550 to 850 subjects were profiled by immunosequencing and related to cytomegalovirus serostatus. In addition to the first cohort of 666 subjects, a separate validation cohort of over 90 different subjects was used. The study combined high-throughput TCR immunosequencing, statistical association of individual TCRs with disease status, and machine learning to predict cytomegalovirus infection status. A later analysis re-examined previously published TCR beta repertoires from 500 to 700 donors and added high-resolution HLA genotyping to investigate patterns of TCR occurrence. In the later analysis, no new phenotypic data were used to find candidate immune exposures; instead, reliance was placed on TCR beta sequences and their occurrence across donors. An earlier analysis of around 580 of the donors used high-throughput TCR beta sequencing to judge whether each TCR beta V gene segment behaved as functional or pseudogenic. Donor age, sex, ethnicity and CMV serostatus were compiled alongside the repertoire data. A later genetic analysis took genome-wide SNP genotypes for about 65% of the roughly 670 donors and used that subset as a discovery cohort. Every repertoire in the discovery cohort had been generated on one and the same sequencing platform. Class I and class II HLA loci were covered by the typing at four-digit resolution. Typing coverage varied by locus: about 629-630 donors for A, B, C, DRB1 and DQB1; approximately 500 for DQA1; about 570 for DPA1; about 450 for DPB1. Roughly five DR-DQ haplotypes were handled as single units for association and clustering, since linkage in the cohort was strong. Among some 410 genotyped donors of the cohort, an average of approximately 200,000 unique TCR beta nucleotide sequences was sequenced per donor, of which 15% to 20% were non-productive.

Libraries came from the immunoSEQ multiplex PCR assay. For the multiplex PCR, a mixture combining 60 forward primers for TCR Vbeta segments and 13 reverse primers for TCR Jbeta segments was used. The CDR3 region of rearranged TCR beta genes was amplified from genomic DNA by a multiplex PCR assay. Amplified TCR beta libraries were sequenced as 87-base-pair reads on the Illumina HiSeq System. The authors processed their data as follows. A later analysis tallied around 87 million unique TCR beta chains across the 700 or so repertoires, and approximately 11 million of those chains were shared by two or more donors. Raw reads were error-corrected and collapsed into unique sequences with a nearest-neighbor algorithm that merged closely related sequences to remove PCR and sequencing errors. Alignment of CDR3 sequences to IMGT reference sequences was used to assign V, D and J gene segments. For a sequence to be retained, at least a six-nucleotide match to both a V gene segment and a J gene segment was required. A rearrangement was called productive if the CDR3 had no stop codons and remained in frame with V and J, and every other rearrangement was called non-productive. CDR3 was defined according to IMGT convention as the region running from the second conserved V-encoded cysteine to the conserved J-encoded phenylalanine. Sequences without an unambiguous match to a single V gene segment were excluded from the earlier analysis of approximately 560 of the donors. An earlier analysis of 587 of the donors called V segments functional above 56.7% productive rearrangements and segregating when the between-donor standard deviation exceeded 5%. A statistical classification framework was built for diagnosing cytomegalovirus status from the catalog of TCR beta chain sequences. V and J gene assignment, in a later analysis, came from comparing TCR nucleotide sequences with IMGT/GENE-DB human TR gene sequences. In a later analysis, CDR3 sequences and most-parsimonious VDJ recombination scenarios were assigned using the TCRdist pipeline. A later analysis defined each TCR beta chain by its CDR3 amino acid sequence plus V-gene family, and excluded reads lacking a unique V-gene family. In a later analysis, 500 to 700 highly shared, low-generation-probability nucleotide sequences were removed to address suspected cross-contamination and a sequencing artifact. For each public chain, a later analysis derived a clonal expansion index from normalized ranks of inferred template counts within each repertoire. A later analysis computed generation probabilities with a VDJ recombination model fitted to out-of-frame rearrangements, and checked the results against IGoR. A later analysis scored TCR-TCR, TCR-HLA and TCR-CMV co-occurrence with hypergeometric tests, applying a repertoire-size bias correction to TCR pairs. False discovery rates were estimated in a later analysis by permuting HLA or CMV assignments 20 times. In a later analysis, co-occurring TCRs were grouped using DBSCAN, and TCRdist sequence similarity was added for clustering within HLA-allele-positive subsets. Co-occurrence clustering excluded repertoires with fewer than 30,000 or more than 120,000 public chains, plus five with anomalous nucleotide sharing. TCRdb provides this immuneACCESS table in a form limited to in-frame rearrangements. Some clones are lacking; in checked studies, under half of them reflect an unresolved V gene, and why the rest are absent is not known. V, J and clone size derive from that table, while D and trimming were established from the DNA sequence. The sample data list 150,000 to 200,000 clones, and over 60% of these were observed just once. The top ten hold 0.95% to 1.4% of the sample.

Broader findings and caveats from the paper: A later analysis associated about 17,000 TCR beta sequences with specific HLA alleles at a false discovery rate of 0.05. Presence/absence analyses assumed roughly uniform sequencing depth across donors, an assumption that may not hold. A later analysis reported that several top co-occurrence clusters appeared linked to parvovirus B19, influenza, CMV and Epstein-Barr virus. Correlated functional status among segregating V segments might reflect linkage disequilibrium, but an unknown experimental factor could not be ruled out. Most TCR sequences were seen in very few donors, while some public TCRs were found in many individuals. Because counts were too low, 15 to 20 rarely observed V segments, including chromosome 9 orphons, were excluded from the earlier analysis of 587 of the donors. A later genetic analysis reported fewer N-insertions in productive TCRs among donors in an Asian-associated ancestry cluster than the 666-donor mean. A cluster of highly shared sequence variants was judged likely to be a technical artifact of the sequencing pipeline. A further reported finding was that TCR beta sequences accurately predicted the HLA-A and HLA-B alleles for most subjects in the first cohort. The cohort was sequenced for TCR beta chains only, and without alpha or paired-chain data the features that could be detected were limited. The authors suggested that the approach could potentially be extended to other disease states and immunological phenotypes. A later analysis found that HLA-associated TCR beta chains were more clonally expanded and had lower generation probabilities than equally common non-associated chains. The classifier was reported to diagnose cytomegalovirus status with high specificity and sensitivity in both the original cohort and the validation cohort. The study listed 164 TCR beta chains as associated with cytomegalovirus. In vitro tests confirmed that a few of the cytomegalovirus-associated TCR beta chains recognize cytomegalovirus antigens. Broadly in line with IMGT annotations, most TCR beta V segments showed up in productive rearrangements about 87% or about 30% of the time in an earlier analysis of several hundred of the donors. When HLA alleles, especially DR and DQ, strongly co-occurred, attributing TCR associations to individual alleles was difficult. HLA typing was unavailable for some donors at each locus, so association tests used only the typed subset. Some IMGT-functional V segments, including TRBV6-2 and TRBV6-3, could not be distinguished by the 87-base-pair reads and were therefore excluded. According to a later analysis, most CMV-associated TCR beta chains appeared to be HLA-restricted, and the HLA associations seemed to be driven largely by CMV exposure. The only immune exposure information available for the cohort was CMV serostatus. V-gene and J-gene trimming of TCR beta chains was associated with a missense DCLRE1C variant in a later genetic analysis, and the association was replicated in an independent cohort. In a later analysis, TCR association rates were found to vary across HLA loci, with the most associated TCRs seen for DRB1 alleles and the fewest for HLA-C alleles.

The cohort consisted of 666 healthy bone marrow donors. Cohort members were all nominally healthy when sampled, although unrecorded immune exposures were likely present. The donor was CMV seronegative and was included in the group of a few hundred seronegative cohort members. Every donor gave a peripheral blood sample, and the peripheral blood mononuclear cells from that sample were used for TCR beta sequencing. Genomic DNA was extracted from the blood cell samples with the Qiagen DNeasy Blood Extraction Kit. In the germline V gene, CDR1 corresponds to KGHSH and CDR2 to LQKENI. Here V drops 6 bases and J drops 4 bases, and the junction holds 5 bases not matched to any gene. From cysteine to phenylalanine, the CDR3 is 14 amino acids long. This entry keeps only the CDR3 DNA: 42 bases, framed from base 1.

The clonotype was recovered from a woman aged 40 to 50 in good health and CMV-seronegative. The chain joins TRBV18 to TRBJ1-1; 10 bases in between match TRBD1. Sequencing input: PBMCs. The CDR3 region reads CASSGDRGPTEAFF. The nucleotide sequence reads as follows: TGTGCCAGCTCGGGAGACAGGGGGCCCACTGAAGCTTTCTTT. Outside the CDR3, residues come from the reference TRBV18 and TRBJ1-1 proteins, so the full variable domain is: NAGVMQNPRHLVRRRGQEARLRCSPMKGHSHVYWYRQLPEEGLKFMVYLQKENIIDESGMPKERFSAEFPKEGPSILRIQQVVRGDSAAYFCASSGDRGPTEAFFGQGTRLTVV.